Below, one T cell receptor beta chain is given with its context. It has no known antigen specificity. Base quality data are lacking; no much larger clone is found one base away. This entry is derived from a study of Ad26.COV2.S vaccination and SARS-CoV-2 variants (dated by TCRdb to the early 2020s). Regarding the research as a whole: Vaccine-arm donors came from COV1001, a multicentre, randomized, double-blind, placebo-controlled phase I-IIa trial of Ad26.COV2.S in healthy adults. A total of some 30 samples were included in the TCR-sequenced set, comprising roughly 19 Ad26.COV2.S vaccine recipients, 5 placebo recipients and 8 SARS-CoV-2 convalescent individuals. Dosing of Ad26.COV2.S was intramuscular, at either 5x10^10 or 1x10^11 viral particles, delivered as one shot or as two shots spaced 56 days apart. Blinding of investigators to trial group allocation was maintained during experiments and outcome assessment. Trial participants were randomized into five groups of five, in which low-dose or high-dose Ad26.COV2.S was given once or twice, or placebo was given on both occasions. Sequencing of the TCRbeta repertoire served to evaluate the specificity and breadth of SARS-CoV-2-reactive T cell receptors following Ad26.COV2.S vaccination. Overall study outcomes, separate from this receptor: Comparing responses between vaccine doses or regimens was not something the study was powered to do. Spike-specific TCR breadth was higher in Ad26.COV2.S recipients than in placebo recipients (P = 0.0014). After vaccination, substantial breadth of spike-specific CD8+ and CD4+ T cell responses was reported. According to the authors, total T cell responses may have been underestimated by the TCR breadth and depth analyses. Non-spike TCR breadth was comparable between vaccine and placebo recipients, consistent with the vaccine containing only spike.

The immunoSEQ Assay was the method used to sequence TCRbeta CDR3 regions. After extraction, genomic DNA underwent amplification by bias-controlled multiplex PCR, followed by high-throughput sequencing. As for the original processing: To quantify the absolute abundance of each unique TCRbeta CDR3 region, sequences were collapsed and filtered. T cell fraction was estimated by normalizing TCRbeta template counts to usable DNA, which was measured by amplifying reference genes present in all nucleated cells. Repertoire TCRs were annotated as SARS-CoV-2-specific when V gene, CDR3 amino acid sequence and J gene were exactly matched to a known reactive TCR set. MIRA supplied the reference SARS-CoV-2 TCR set, which was filtered for enrichment in COVID-19-positive ImmuneCODE repertoires so that public or cross-reactive TCRs were removed. Using the MIRA antigens, annotated TCRs were further analysed by specific ORF or by position within an ORF. Breadth was defined as the number of annotated unique rearrangements divided by the total number of unique productive rearrangements, and depth was defined as the summed frequency of the annotated unique rearrangements. TCR breadth was compared between groups using two-sided Wilcoxon rank-sum tests. Drawn from immuneACCESS, this table holds only the in-frame rearrangements with V and J called that TCRdb kept. Clones are partly lost; checked studies trace under half to an unresolved V gene and leave the rest unexplained. D and trimming come from the DNA, and the V and J calls and clone size come from that table. This sample gives approximately 300,000 clones in total; about 85% of them show up just once. The ten biggest clones cover roughly 2% of the sample.

This specimen's treatment or condition label, per the study, means: 15 to 20 received Ad26.COV2.S at low or high dose, single or two shots; 5 received placebo; per-sample allocation not given. Repertoires of vaccine and placebo recipients were sequenced from samples collected on day 63 after the first injection. Between 29 July and 7 August 2020, Cohort 1b enrolled 25 adults aged 18-55 years at one site in Boston, USA. Ad26.COV2.S was a replication-incompetent adenovirus type 26 vector expressing a prefusion-stabilized SARS-CoV-2 spike protein from the original Wuhan strain. The clonotype was recovered from a person between 18 and 65 years old who received the Ad26.COV2.S COVID-19 vaccine or a placebo. This material consisted of peripheral blood, taken in a trial of Ad26.COV2.S vaccine versus placebo.

Here is the DNA: TGTGCCAGCAGCCAGCGGGGGATTGGCACAGATACGCAGTATTTT. Translated, this gives CASSQRGIGTDTQYF. The sequence is built from TRBV7-3 and TRBJ2-3, with 8 bases in between that match TRBD2. Clipping removes 5 bases from V and 1 base from J, with 5 as the unmatched junction base count. The CDR3 measures 15 amino acids from cysteine to phenylalanine. The kept DNA is CDR3 alone, 45 bases in frame from the first base. The germline V gene gives CDR1 as SGHTA and CDR2 as FQGTGA.